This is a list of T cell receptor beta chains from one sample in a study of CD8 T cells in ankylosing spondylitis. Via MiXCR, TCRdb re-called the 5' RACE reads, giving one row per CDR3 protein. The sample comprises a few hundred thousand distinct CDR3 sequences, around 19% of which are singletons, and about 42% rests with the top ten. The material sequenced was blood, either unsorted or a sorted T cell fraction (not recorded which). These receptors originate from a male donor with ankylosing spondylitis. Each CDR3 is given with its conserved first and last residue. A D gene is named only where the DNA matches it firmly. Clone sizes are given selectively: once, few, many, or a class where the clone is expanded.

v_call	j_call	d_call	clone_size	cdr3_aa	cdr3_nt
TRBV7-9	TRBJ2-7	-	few	CASSLQGDHEQYF	TGTGCCAGCAGCCTACAGGGTGACCACGAGCAGTACTTC
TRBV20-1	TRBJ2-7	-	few	CSARADSSPDPVSSYEQYF	TGCAGTGCTAGGGCCGACAGTTCTCCGGATCCGGTTAGCTCCTACGAGCAGTACTTC
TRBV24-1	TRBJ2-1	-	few	CATSELTEQFF	TGTGCCACCAGTGAGCTAACTGAGCAGTTCTTC
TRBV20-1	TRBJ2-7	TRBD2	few	CSARDGGGEQYF	TGCAGTGCTAGAGACGGCGGGGGTGAGCAGTACTTC
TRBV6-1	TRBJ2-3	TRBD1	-	CASTLRDSPIGATDTQYF	TGTGCCAGCACCCTCCGGGACAGTCCAATCGGGGCCACAGATACGCAGTATTTT
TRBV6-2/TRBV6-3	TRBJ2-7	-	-	CASSQTAEYSYEQYF	TGTGCCAGCAGTCAGACAGCTGAATACTCCTACGAGCAGTACTTC
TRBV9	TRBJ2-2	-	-	CASSMGGTGELFF	TGTGCCAGCAGTATGGGTGGCACCGGGGAGCTGTTTTTT
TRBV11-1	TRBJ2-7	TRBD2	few	CASSRLAGEGPGSYEQYF	TGTGCCAGCAGTAGACTAGCGGGAGAGGGTCCGGGCTCCTACGAGCAGTACTTC
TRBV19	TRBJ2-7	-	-	CASSIVPGDEQYF	TGTGCCAGTAGTATCGTTCCGGGGGACGAGCAGTACTTC
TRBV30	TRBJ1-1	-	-	CAWSPSGYLNTEAFF	TGTGCCTGGAGTCCCTCGGGATACCTGAACACTGAAGCTTTCTTT
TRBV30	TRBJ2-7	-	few	CAWTETLTAYEQYF	TGTGCCTGGACTGAGACACTAACCGCCTACGAGCAGTACTTC
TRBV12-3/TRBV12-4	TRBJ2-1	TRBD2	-	CASSYMRLAGPNNEQFF	TGTGCCAGCAGTTACATGAGACTAGCGGGCCCTAACAATGAGCAGTTCTTC
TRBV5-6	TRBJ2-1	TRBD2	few	CASSPASGGLQFF	TGTGCCAGCAGCCCAGCTAGCGGGGGTCTGCAGTTCTTC
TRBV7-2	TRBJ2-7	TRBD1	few	CASSLSDRGIDEQYF	TGTGCCAGCAGCTTATCCGACAGGGGGATTGACGAGCAGTACTTC
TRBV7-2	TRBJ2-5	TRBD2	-	CASSFGLAGETQYF	TGTGCCAGCAGCTTTGGACTAGCGGGAGAGACCCAGTACTTC
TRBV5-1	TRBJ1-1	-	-	CASSFITGTEAFF	TGCGCCAGCAGCTTTATAACAGGAACCGAAGCTTTCTTT
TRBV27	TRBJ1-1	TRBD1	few	CASSLLPGTGWDNTEAFF	TGTGCCAGCAGTTTACTCCCCGGGACAGGGTGGGACAACACTGAAGCTTTCTTT
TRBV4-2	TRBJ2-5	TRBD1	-	CASSPLAGGVETQYF	TGTGCCAGCAGCCCTTTAGCAGGGGGCGTAGAGACCCAGTACTTC
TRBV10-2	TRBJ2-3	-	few	CASSERGAGTDTQYF	TGCGCCAGCAGTGAGAGGGGGGCTGGGACAGATACGCAGTATTTT
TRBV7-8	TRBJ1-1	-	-	CASSLLVSGTEAFF	TGTGCCAGCAGCTTACTAGTGTCGGGCACTGAAGCTTTCTTT
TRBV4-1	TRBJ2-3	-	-	CASSQEGESTDTQYF	TGCGCCAGCAGCCAAGAAGGAGAGAGCACAGATACGCAGTATTTT
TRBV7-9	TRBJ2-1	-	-	CASTGGSDNEQFF	TGTGCCAGCACTGGGGGGAGTGACAATGAGCAGTTCTTC
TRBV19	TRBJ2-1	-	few	CASSIGSGLLAEQFF	TGTGCCAGTAGTATAGGGTCAGGTTTATTGGCTGAGCAGTTCTTC
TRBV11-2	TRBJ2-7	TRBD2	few	CASSLDTAGGILYEQYF	TGTGCCAGCAGCTTAGATACGGCGGGAGGAATACTCTACGAGCAGTACTTC
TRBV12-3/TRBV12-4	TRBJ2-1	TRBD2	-	CASSQLAGGPGEQFF	TGTGCCAGCAGCCAACTAGCGGGGGGGCCAGGAGAGCAGTTCTTC
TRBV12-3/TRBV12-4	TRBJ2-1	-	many	CASSLELSPEQFF	TGTGCCAGCAGTTTAGAACTGTCCCCCGAGCAGTTCTTC
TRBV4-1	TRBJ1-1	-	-	CASSRNRGNTEAFF	TGCGCCAGCAGCCGAAACCGGGGGAACACTGAAGCTTTCTTT
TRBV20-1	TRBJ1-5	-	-	CSWTPNNQPQHF	TGCAGTTGGACCCCTAACAATCAGCCCCAGCATTTT